The clone carrying this T cell receptor beta chain is a singleton in its sample. CDR3 length equals 13 residues. Trimming removed 6 bases from V and 6 bases from J; junction bases left unmatched: 4. Germline lookup yields CDR1 SGHVS and CDR2 FQNEAQ. In the original analysis: Counts of nucleated cells, estimated from reference gene primer amplification, were obtained. Here immunoSEQ multiplex PCR was the method, and the copy in TCRdb shows in-frame clones only, minus some. The V and J calls and clone size come from that table; D and trimming were worked out from the DNA. The top ten hold approximately 12% of the sample, which has roughly 200,000 clones, 81% seen once. This sample stems from a study of blood T cell repertoires in COVID-19. Study-level information: Acute and convalescent COVID-19 specimens originated in the United States, Italy and Spain. PBMCs, B-cell-depleted T cells, or T cells provided the cDNA or gDNA that made up the material.

The sequencing sample was made of peripheral blood. The receptor was isolated from a woman of 80 years or more with COVID-19, enrolled during active disease. The chain combines TRBV7-8 with TRBJ2-7; 11 positions agree with TRBD1. Here the CDR3 reads CASSSDRGLEQYF. In DNA, the CDR3 is TGTGCCAGCAGTTCGGACAGGGGGCTCGAGCAGTACTTC.